This T cell receptor (beta chain) comes out of a study of CD8 T cells in Susac syndrome. RNA amounts of roughly 0.5 to 1 ug underwent reverse transcription with random hexamers. An immunoSEQ multiplex PCR amplified TCR beta CDR3 over 54 Vbeta and 13 Jbeta. TCRdb passed the immunoSEQ multiplex PCR reads through MiXCR, listing each CDR3 protein once. The table records about 210,000 distinct CDR3 sequences, 95% of them present only once. The study sequenced TCR beta in blood CD8+ and CD4+ T cells. Material for sequencing was CD4+ T cells from PBMCs. The clonotype was recovered from a human donor with multiple sclerosis.

In DNA form, the CDR3 reads TGTGCCACCCGGACGAGGACCTACGAGCAGTACTTC. Encoded protein: CATRTRTYEQYF. The V and J genes are TRBV10-3 and TRBJ2-7; D gene ambiguous. This CDR3 has 12 amino acids. V was trimmed by 10 bases and J by 2 bases, leaving 12 bases between them. Germline CDR1 is ENHRY and CDR2 is SYGVKD.